This entry features one T cell receptor beta chain sequence. Its antigen is as yet unknown. The sample belongs to a study of cytomegalovirus exposure and HLA in healthy donors. Study-level findings and limits: Associated with cytomegalovirus, according to the listing, were 164 TCR beta chains. Clusters of TCRs from the first cohort tended to co-occur in the 95 to 150 validation repertoires (as a later analysis found). Published work reported that the classifier diagnosed cytomegalovirus status with high specificity and sensitivity.

Among the 90 to 150 subjects of the validation cohort, separate from the approximately 660-subject first cohort, were the donors. Measured with immunoSEQ multiplex PCR; TCRdb has only the in-frame clones, and not every one. The profile covers under 150,000 clones, with roughly 90% appearing a single time and less than 2% taken by the ten largest. The length of the CDR3 is 15 residues. The V gene's germline CDR1 is MGHRA and CDR2 YSYEKL. The V gene lost 4 bases and the J gene lost 1 base, with 13 bases spanning the gap. The TCR originated in a woman aged 18-29 years in good health and CMV-seronegative. Sample: PBMCs. The rearrangement joins TRBV4-1 to TRBJ1-1; maybe TRBD1 (5 bases). As DNA, the CDR3 is TGCGCCAGCAGCCCCTTACCGACAGCGAACACTGAAGCTTTCTTT. Its translation is CASSPLPTANTEAFF.